This T cell receptor beta chain was captured in a study of shared clonotypes between healthy human individuals. For the study at large: Plates per donor: three CD4 naive, three CD4 memory, two CD8 naive, one CD8 memory.

Study-level results: Clonotype sharing across donors was expected to vary with sequencing depth.

CD8 memory comprised CD45RO+ plus CCR7-negative CD45RA+ TemRA cells. Comment on this clone: Its antigen is undetermined.

The authors split each subset's genomic DNA evenly across several immunoSEQ plates. The table came from immunoSEQ multiplex PCR; TCRdb's copy has only in-frame clones and leaves some out. The data show approximately 710,000 clones, around 90% seen once. Sequencing was carried out using memory CD8+ T cells from PBMCs. The subset is: CD45RO+ cells pooled with CCR7-negative TemRA cells. The source is a man between 18 and 29 years old in good health. Some clones in this sample may be carry-over from other donors' samples.

Written as DNA, the CDR3 is TGTGCCAGCAGCATGGGGGGGAGCCCCTACGAGCAGTACTTC. Translating it yields CASSMGGSPYEQYF. This sequence joins TRBV5-6 and TRBJ2-7; 7 bases align to TRBD2. V was clipped by 4 bases and J by 2 bases; unmatched bases: 6. The germline V gene encodes CDR1 SGHDT and CDR2 YYEEEE. The CDR3 consists of 14 residues.